The present T cell receptor beta chain was sequenced within a study of T cells in Graves' hyperthyroidism and ophthalmopathy. In regard to this clonotype: The target antigen is unknown.

Study outcomes and limitations: Ophthalmopathy, as predicted by the model, came a median around 7 months after the prediction. Blood samples included most of the expanded thyroid clonotypes exceeding 0.001.

Amplification of TCR beta CDR3 regions was performed using RNA transcripts as template. TCR CDR3 regions were first amplified by RT-PCR with HTBI primers. TCRdb processed the multiplex PCR reads anew with MiXCR; each CDR3 protein has one entry. The sample lists about 640,000 distinct CDR3 sequences; about a fifth were seen once. V was clipped by 2 bases and J by 6 bases; unmatched bases: 8. CDR1 is KGHDR and CDR2 is SFDVKD in the germline V gene. The CDR3 is 15 residues long. This chain links TRBV24-1 with TRBJ2-7; 8 nucleotides line up with TRBD1. The sequenced sample consisted of blood. This TCR was recovered from a man aged 25 to 40 with Graves' ophthalmopathy. In DNA form, the CDR3 reads TGTGCCACCAGTGATTCCGGGACAGGAGGGTCCGAGCAGTACTTC. Amino acid sequence: CATSDSGTGGSEQYF.